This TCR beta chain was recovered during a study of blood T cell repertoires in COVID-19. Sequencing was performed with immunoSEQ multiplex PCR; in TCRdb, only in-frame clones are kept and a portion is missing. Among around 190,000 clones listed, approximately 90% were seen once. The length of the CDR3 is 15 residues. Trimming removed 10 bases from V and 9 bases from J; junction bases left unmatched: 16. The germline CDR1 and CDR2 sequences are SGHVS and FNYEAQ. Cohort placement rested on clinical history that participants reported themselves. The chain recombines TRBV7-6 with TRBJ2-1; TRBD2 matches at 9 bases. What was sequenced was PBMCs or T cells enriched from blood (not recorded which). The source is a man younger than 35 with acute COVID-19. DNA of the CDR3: TGTGCCACCGGGAGGGTAGTAGCGGGAGCGGCTGAGCAGTTCTTC. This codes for CATGRVVAGAAEQFF.